These 19 T cell receptor beta chains originate from one sample sequenced in a study of cytomegalovirus exposure and HLA in healthy donors (dated by TCRdb to the late 2010s). Library method: the immunoSEQ multiplex PCR assay. For the multiplex PCR, a mixture combining 60 forward primers for TCR Vbeta segments and 13 reverse primers for TCR Jbeta segments was used. TCRdb holds this immuneACCESS table with in-frame rearrangements only. Some clones are missing; in checked studies, unresolved V genes explain under half, and the rest has no known cause. Here the sample has 150,000 to 200,000 clones; 77% occur a single time. The ten largest account for roughly 1.7% of the sample. The sample taken for sequencing was PBMCs. These receptors originate from a woman younger than 45 in good health and CMV-seronegative.

The chain joins TRBV6-5 to TRBJ1-2; D ambiguous. Germline loops: CDR1 MNHEY, CDR2 SVGAGI. This CDR3 is built from 12 residues. The germline V and J ends were trimmed by 8 bases and 2 bases, with 9 bases remaining between them. Written as DNA, the CDR3 is TGTGCCAGCTCCCCCAGAAACTATGGCTACACCTTC. Encoded protein: CASSPRNYGYTF.

The rearrangement uses TRBV7-3 and TRBJ2-5, with 7 bases that match TRBD2. The V gene's germline CDR1 is SGHTA and CDR2 FQGTGA. J lost 2 bases, V lost 5 bases, and 8 bases had no gene match. The CDR3 totals 15 residues. DNA for the CDR3: TGTGCCAGCAGCCCCGGACGGGGGGATCAAGAGACCCAGTACTTC. Translated, it gives CASSPGRGDQETQYF.

Turning to this clone: Other DNA sequences within the sample encode an identical CDR3. The rearrangement joins TRBV9 to TRBJ2-7; the match to TRBD1 covers 10 bases. V was pared by 1 base and J by 2 bases, with 6 bases of the junction left unmatched. Germline V gene sequence: CDR1 SGDLS, CDR2 YYNGEE. The CDR3 consists of 16 residues. For the CDR3, the DNA is TGTGCCAGCAGCGTACGAGCCGGGACAGGGGCCTACGAGCAGTACTTC. Protein product: CASSVRAGTGAYEQYF.

This clone has only one observation. V usage is TRBV30 and J usage is TRBJ2-5, with 9 positions matching TRBD1. The CDR3 has 12 residues. CDR1 and CDR2 (germline): GTSNPN, SVGIG (reference sequence). V shed 5 bases, J shed 5 bases, and the junction held 3 bases outside the gene matches. CDR3 DNA: TGTGCCTGGGAACAGGGGGCTGAGACCCAGTACTTC. Its translation: CAWEQGAETQYF. Combining the CDR3 with reference TRBV30 and TRBJ2-5 gives the whole variable domain SQTIHQWPATLVQPVGSPLSLECTVEGTSNPNLYWYRQAAGRGLQLLFYSVGIGQISSEVPQNLSASRPQDRQFILSSKKLLLSDSGFYLCAWEQGAETQYFGPGTRLLVL.

The chain carries TRBV10-3 and TRBJ1-4; D gene uncertain. Trimming stripped 0 bases from V and 8 bases from J, with 19 bases between. Germline V gene sequence: CDR1 ENHRY, CDR2 SYGVKD. The length of the CDR3 is 17 residues. The CDR3 nucleotides read TGTGCCATCAGTGAGTCTCTACGATCCACGTGGAGCGAAAAACTGTTTTTT. As protein: CAISESLRSTWSEKLFF.

This chain joins TRBV6-1 and TRBJ1-2; no clear D. The CDR3 consists of 14 residues. Germline V gene sequence: CDR1 MNHNS, CDR2 SASEGT. V was cut by 6 bases and J by 0 bases, with 11 bases left in between. Here the CDR3 DNA reads TGTGCCAGCAGCCAACTCGGGGCTAACTATGGCTACACCTTC. Translating it yields CASSQLGANYGYTF.

The chain recombines TRBV2 with TRBJ2-5, with 9 bases fitting TRBD1. The germline CDR1 and CDR2 sequences are SNHLY and FYNNEI. CDR3 length equals 15 residues. The ends lost 6 bases at V and 5 bases at J; junction bases unmatched: 10. This CDR3 reads CASRALQGAGETQYF. The CDR3 DNA reads TGTGCCAGCAGAGCACTACAGGGGGCTGGGGAGACCCAGTACTTC.

The chain couples TRBV7-2 to TRBJ2-1; possible D gene TRBD2, 7 bases. Germline-derived CDR1 and CDR2 are SGHTA and FQGNSA. The CDR3 consists of 14 residues. V was shortened by 3 bases and J by 6 bases, with 12 bases between the two germline ends. CDR3 in amino acids: CASSFRGARNEQFF. The DNA of the CDR3 is TGTGCCAGCAGCTTTCGGGGGGCACGCAATGAGCAGTTCTTC.

The CDR3 coding sequence is TGTGCCTCAGGAGCGGACTTCACCGGGGAGCTGTTTTTT. Translation gives CASGADFTGELFF. The chain carries TRBV7-6 and TRBJ2-2; a possible D gene is TRBD2 (5 bases). The CDR3 is 13 amino acids. The V gene lost 11 bases and the J gene lost 4 bases, with 14 bases spanning the gap. The V gene's germline CDR1 is SGHVS and CDR2 FNYEAQ. Based on the CDR3 plus reference TRBV7-6 and TRBJ2-2, the full variable domain is GAGVSQSPRYKVTKRGQDVALRCDPISGHVSLYWYRQALGQGPEFLTYFNYEAQQDKSGLPNDRFSAERPEGSISTLTIQRTEQRDSAMYRCASGADFTGELFFGEGSRLTVL.

CDR3 in DNA: TGTGCCAGCAGTTTATGGGCAAATAATGAAGCTTTCTTT. Encoded protein: CASSLWANNEAFF. The chain is built from TRBV27 and TRBJ1-1; D not resolved. V was trimmed by 1 base and J by 7 bases, leaving 10 bases between them. From germline, CDR1 is MNHEY and CDR2 SMNVEV (reference sequence). This CDR3 region has 13 residues.

V and J are TRBV10-3 and TRBJ1-4; the match to TRBD1 covers 7 bases. Losses at the gene ends were 3 bases for V and 4 bases for J; bases not matched to a gene: 5. Germline CDR1 and CDR2: ENHRY and SYGVKD. This CDR3 region has 15 residues. CDR3: CAISDPSGGNEKLFF. The CDR3 DNA follows: TGTGCCATCAGTGACCCCTCAGGGGGTAATGAAAAACTGTTTTTT.

This clone was observed a few times. The V call is TRBV4-1, the J call TRBJ2-3; perhaps TRBD2 as D (6 bases). The germline CDR1 and CDR2 sequences are MGHRA and YSYEKL. This CDR3 spans 13 amino acids. V was clipped by 4 bases and J by 2 bases, with 7 bases between them. Here the CDR3 reads CASSRRDTDTQYF. In nucleotides, the CDR3 is TGCGCCAGCAGCCGGCGGGACACAGATACGCAGTATTTT.

V is TRBV6-1 and J is TRBJ1-4; 9 bases are a match to TRBD1. Trimming at V came to 5 bases and at J to 8 bases, leaving 6 bases not matched to a gene. The CDR3 length is 14 residues. The V gene's germline CDR1 is MNHNS and CDR2 SASEGT. The DNA of the CDR3 is TGTGCCAGCAGTTTGACAGGGGGTGGAGAAAAACTGTTTTTT. It codes for CASSLTGGGEKLFF.

The V call is TRBV4-2, the J call TRBJ1-2; 7 positions match TRBD1. Trimming at V came to 3 bases and at J to 5 bases, leaving 12 bases not matched to a gene. Germline V lookup: CDR1 LGHNA, CDR2 YNFKEQ. This CDR3 contains 16 residues. Here the CDR3 reads CASSHLFATGVYGYTF. The CDR3 bases are TGTGCCAGCAGCCACCTCTTCGCTACAGGGGTATATGGCTACACCTTC.

The V and J genes are TRBV5-4 and TRBJ2-7; 8 bases fit TRBD1. J lost 4 bases, V lost 4 bases, and 4 bases had no gene match. CDR3 length equals 13 residues. Germline lookup yields CDR1 SGHNT and CDR2 YYREEE (reference sequence). CDR3 in amino acids: CASSHRDRYEQYF. CDR3 coding DNA: TGTGCCAGCAGCCACCGGGACAGGTACGAGCAGTACTTC.

This chain joins TRBV11-2 and TRBJ2-1, with TRBD1 matching 9 bases. Germline V CDR1 and CDR2: SGHAT, FQNNGV. The CDR3 is 16 residues long. V shed 1 base and J 8 bases; nucleotides not matched to a gene: 9. The CDR3 sequence is CASSLVLGTGWDEQFF. The DNA for the CDR3 is TGTGCCAGCAGCTTAGTGCTCGGGACAGGGTGGGATGAGCAGTTCTTC.

About this clone itself: This sample also contains other DNA sequences that code for the same CDR3. V is TRBV18 and J is TRBJ2-7; 8 bases match TRBD1. V lost 2 bases to trimming and J lost 1 base; unmatched junction nucleotides: 1. CDR3 length: 14 amino acids. The germline V gene has CDR1 KGHSH and CDR2 LQKENI. CDR3 region: CASSPDRGSYEQYF. CDR3 coding DNA: TGTGCCAGCTCACCAGACAGGGGTTCCTACGAGCAGTACTTC.

V and J are TRBV9 and TRBJ2-7; 8 bases line up with TRBD1. V gave up 4 bases and J gave up 5 bases; unmatched junction bases: 11. This CDR3 comprises 15 residues. Germline-derived CDR1 and CDR2 are SGDLS and YYNGEE. This CDR3 is CASSLVAGGFHEQYF. The CDR3 DNA reads as TGTGCCAGCAGCTTAGTAGCAGGGGGCTTCCACGAGCAGTACTTC. The entire variable domain, with the rest obtained from reference TRBV9 and TRBJ2-7, is as follows: DSGVTQTPKHLITATGQRVTLRCSPRSGDLSVYWYQQSLDQGLQFLIQYYNGEERAKGNILERFSAQQFPDLHSELNLSSLELGDSALYFCASSLVAGGFHEQYFGPGTRLTVT.

This sequence joins TRBV27 and TRBJ2-3; 9 bases align to TRBD2. V was clipped by 5 bases and J by 2 bases; unmatched bases: 11. There are 17 residues in the CDR3. CDR1 is MNHEY, CDR2 SMNVEV, per germline (reference sequence). CDR3 amino acids: CASSRTATSGPTDTQYF. CDR3 bases: TGTGCCAGCAGTCGTACCGCCACTAGCGGGCCCACAGATACGCAGTATTTT.